This T cell receptor beta chain stems from a study of blood T cell repertoires in COVID-19. Study-wide context: Material from acute and convalescent COVID-19 was sourced from the United States, Italy and Spain.

As handled by the study authors: Reference gene primers were amplified, and this amplification served to estimate nucleated cell counts. Profiling relied on immunoSEQ multiplex PCR, and the TCRdb table lists in-frame clones only, not all of them. From that table come the V and J calls and clone size; the DNA was used to work out D and trimming. The data contain about 250,000 clones, about 91% of them singletons. CDR3 length: 16 amino acids. CDR1 and CDR2 from the germline V gene are SGHRS and YFSETQ. V was pared by 4 bases and J by 4 bases, with 18 bases between. This sequence originates from a woman in her thirties with COVID-19, enrolled during active disease. The sample consisted of peripheral blood. The chain links TRBV5-1 to TRBJ2-1; no clear D. Here the CDR3 reads CASSRDHSGNYNEQFF. The CDR3 DNA is TGCGCCAGCAGCCGCGACCATTCGGGTAATTACAATGAGCAGTTCTTC.